What follows are 21 T cell receptor beta chains derived from one specimen sequenced in a study of OX40 agonist ivuxolimab in advanced cancers. The protocol was immunoSEQ multiplex PCR, while the TCRdb copy is restricted to in-frame clones and leaves out a portion. The profile covers fewer than 80,000 clones, with 85% appearing a single time and approximately 4% taken by the ten largest. The starting material was CD4+ or CD8+ T cells sorted from blood, obtained in a trial of the OX40 agonist ivuxolimab. Receptors were obtained from an adult with an advanced solid tumor such as melanoma, head and neck, liver or kidney cancer.

V is TRBV5-8 and J is TRBJ2-3; no reliable D call. CDR3 length: 11 residues. Germline V gives CDR1 SGHTS, CDR2 YDEGEE. V lost 0 bases to trimming and J lost 6 bases, with 2 bases between them. In DNA, the CDR3 is TGTGCCAGCAGCTTGGAGGATACGCAGTATTTT. It is translated as CASSLEDTQYF.

This clone was detected once. This chain links TRBV12-5 with TRBJ1-1; D ambiguous. Trimming removed 6 bases at V and 6 bases at J, with 8 bases between. There are 11 residues in the CDR3. The germline gives CDR1 LGHNT, CDR2 FRNRAP. CDR3 coding DNA: TGTGCTAGTGGAACTGGGGCTGAAGCTTTCTTT. Its translation: CASGTGAEAFF.

The chain links TRBV9 to TRBJ2-1; D is perhaps TRBD2 (5 bases). The V and J ends lost 0 bases and 4 bases respectively, with 11 bases between them. CDR3 size: 15 residues. Germline CDR1 SGDLS, CDR2 YYNGEE. The CDR3 sequence: CASSVDGSLYNEQFF. CDR3 DNA: TGTGCCAGCAGCGTAGATGGGAGCCTTTACAATGAGCAGTTCTTC.

The J gene is TRBJ1-4, the V gene TRBV9; no reliable D call. The germline V gene encodes CDR1 SGDLS and CDR2 YYNGEE. This CDR3 has 13 residues. The V and J ends lost 0 bases and 11 bases respectively, with 11 bases between them. DNA of the CDR3: TGTGCCAGCAGCGTAGGACCGGCCCAGAAACTGTTTTTT. As protein: CASSVGPAQKLFF.

The chain is built from TRBV5-8 and TRBJ1-1; TRBD1 matches at 8 bases. The CDR3 has 17 amino acids. J gave up 0 bases and V 0 bases, and 7 bases lay outside the gene matches. Germline V gives CDR1 SGHTS, CDR2 YDEGEE. The CDR3 protein is CASSLGTGRSVNTEAFF. Here the CDR3 DNA reads TGTGCCAGCAGCTTGGGGACAGGGCGAAGTGTGAACACTGAAGCTTTCTTT.

The gene calls are TRBV5-8 and TRBJ1-6; D ambiguous. CDR1 and CDR2 from the germline V gene are SGHTS and YDEGEE. CDR3 length equals 15 residues. Trimming pared 1 base from V and 7 bases from J, leaving 12 bases between. For the CDR3, the DNA is TGTGCCAGCAGCTTGTTTTTCAGAGGGAATTCACCCCTCCACTTT. Amino acid sequence: CASSLFFRGNSPLHF.

This clone appeared a few times. The chain employs TRBV2 and TRBJ2-3; TRBD2 matches 13 bases. The CDR3 runs 16 residues. Looked up from germline, CDR1 is SNHLY and CDR2 is FYNNEI. Unmatched junction bases numbered 8, after V lost 6 bases and J lost 5 bases. CDR3 bases: TGTGCCAGCAGAAAACTAGCGGGAGGGCCTAGAGATACGCAGTATTTT. This sequence encodes CASRKLAGGPRDTQYF.

The chain uses TRBV27 and TRBJ2-7; 7 positions match TRBD2. Germline V CDR1 and CDR2: MNHEY, SMNVEV (reference sequence). The CDR3 loop spans 13 amino acids. The trim removed 7 bases at V and 1 base at J, leaving 4 bases unmatched. As DNA, the CDR3 is TGTGCCAGCACCACGGGGGGATCCTACGAGCAGTACTTC. It yields the protein CASTTGGSYEQYF.

The CDR3 reads CSAGTTGTEAFF. DNA for the CDR3: TGCAGCGCTGGGACCACGGGGACTGAAGCTTTCTTT. The chain couples TRBV29-1 to TRBJ1-1; the D gene is possibly TRBD1 (5 bases). Germline V gene lookup returns CDR1 SQVTM and CDR2 ANQGSEA. The CDR3 totals 12 residues. V was trimmed by 7 bases and J by 5 bases, leaving 14 bases between them.

Concerning this clone itself: At one of its ends the junction is not consistent with the germline gene, which may arise from a read error. The chain is built from TRBV5-1 and TRBJ2-2; D is perhaps TRBD2 (6 bases). The CDR3 loop spans 15 amino acids. The germline V gene has CDR1 SGHRS and CDR2 YFSETQ. CDR3 protein: CASSRQPTVGGKLFF. CDR3 nucleotide sequence: TGCGCCAGCAGTCGGCAGCCAACCGTAGGCGGGAAGCTGTTTTTT. The complete variable domain, with remaining parts taken from reference TRBV5-1 and TRBJ2-2, reads KAGVTQTPRYLIKTRGQQVTLSCSPISGHRSVSWYQQTPGQGLQFLFEYFSETQRNKGNFPGRFSGRQFSNSRSEMNVSTLELGDSALYLCASSRQPTVGGKLFFGEGSRLTVL.

The gene calls are TRBV27 and TRBJ1-6; tentative D call: TRBD1 (5 bases). V dropped 3 bases and J dropped 7 bases, with 16 bases sitting between them. From germline, CDR1 is MNHEY and CDR2 SMNVEV (reference sequence). The CDR3 is made up of 16 amino acids. CDR3 in DNA: TGTGCCAGCAGTTTTCAGACGGGACTCACAAATTCACCCCTCCACTTT. It encodes CASSFQTGLTNSPLHF.

This rearrangement joins TRBV6-5 to TRBJ2-3; 8 nucleotides match TRBD1. V trimming: 5 bases; J trimming: 10 bases; junction bases outside the gene matches: 8. This CDR3 has 13 residues. CDR1 is MNHEY, CDR2 SVGAGI, per germline. CDR3 sequence: CASSASDRGPQYF. CDR3 DNA: TGTGCCAGCAGTGCATCTGACAGGGGTCCGCAGTATTTT.

The CDR3: CSVAGQETQYF. Here the CDR3 DNA reads TGCAGCGTTGCAGGCCAAGAGACCCAGTACTTC. The chain carries TRBV29-1 and TRBJ2-5, with unresolved D. The CDR3 is made up of 11 amino acids. V dropped 4 bases and J dropped 1 base, with 4 bases sitting between them. Germline V gene sequence: CDR1 SQVTM, CDR2 ANQGSEA. Full variable domain (remainder filled in from reference TRBV29-1 and TRBJ2-5): SAVISQKPSRDICQRGTSLTIQCQVDSQVTMMFWYRQQPGQSLTLIATANQGSEATYESGFVIDKFPISRPNLTFSTLTVSNMSPEDSSIYLCSVAGQETQYFGPGTRLLVL.

This clone was observed a single time. V usage is TRBV5-1 and J usage is TRBJ1-1, with a tentative D call TRBD1 (5 bases). V lost 4 bases and J lost 4, with 11 bases in between. The CDR3 has 13 residues. Per the germline V gene, CDR1 is SGHRS and CDR2 is YFSETQ. In DNA form, the CDR3 reads TGCGCCAGCAGCGTTACGGGGGGCACTGAAGCTTTCTTT. It yields the protein CASSVTGGTEAFF.

The sample holds one count of this clone. This chain's CDR3 is CASLPGGGNTEAFF. The CDR3 DNA sequence: TGTGCCAGTTTACCGGGGGGTGGGAACACTGAAGCTTTCTTT. V usage is TRBV18 and J usage is TRBJ1-1; a possible D gene is TRBD1 (5 bases). Germline CDR1 reads KGHSH; CDR2 reads LQKENI. The CDR3 is 14 residues long. V shed 9 bases and J shed 1 base, with 15 bases lying between them.

The chain carries TRBV30 and TRBJ2-1; D perhaps matches TRBD2 (5 bases). V was cut by 5 bases and J by 4 bases, with 15 bases left in between. Germline loops: CDR1 GTSNPN, CDR2 SVGIG (reference sequence). This CDR3 has 14 amino acids. The CDR3 is CAWVRGLAYNEQFF. The CDR3 DNA reads TGTGCCTGGGTTAGAGGGTTGGCTTACAATGAGCAGTTCTTC.

This clone was seen more than once but under ten times. V is TRBV10-3 and J is TRBJ2-3; either TRBD1 or TRBD2 may supply D (6 bases each). V lost 8 bases, J lost 3 bases, and 15 bases lay in between. Germline CDR1 ENHRY, CDR2 SYGVKD. This CDR3 comprises 14 residues. The CDR3 is CAIRGPRGTDTQYF. The DNA for the CDR3 is TGTGCCATCCGGGGGCCACGGGGAACAGATACGCAGTATTTT.

The chain combines TRBV7-2 with TRBJ2-7, with TRBD2 as a possible D gene (6 bases). This CDR3 region has 15 residues. Germline V CDR1 and CDR2: SGHTA, FQGNSA. V was clipped by 1 base and J by 3 bases, with 13 bases between them. DNA for the CDR3: TGTGCCAGCAGCTTAGATGGAGGGGCCAGCTACGAGCAGTACTTC. This translates into CASSLDGGASYEQYF.

The chain carries TRBV2 and TRBJ1-2, with D unclear. The CDR3 sequence is 11 residues long. CDR1 SNHLY and CDR2 FYNNEI come from the germline V gene. V was clipped by 2 bases and J by 7 bases, with 5 bases between them. The CDR3 protein is CASSERSGYTF. CDR3 DNA sequence: TGTGCCAGCAGTGAACGGTCTGGCTACACCTTC.

This clone was recorded once. Mismatch with germline at one junction end may stem from a read error. The rearrangement joins TRBV7-3 to TRBJ1-3; D is unresolved. The CDR3 has 14 amino acids. The germline CDR1 and CDR2 sequences are SGHTA and FQGTGA. The CDR3 coding sequence is TGTGCCAGCATCTTAACCCCCCTTGGAAACACCATATATTTT. Protein sequence: CASILTPLGNTIYF.

V gene TRBV7-6 combines with J gene TRBJ2-1, with 12 bases aligning to TRBD2. Unmatched junction bases numbered 9, after V lost 4 bases and J lost 2 bases. The germline V gene encodes CDR1 SGHVS and CDR2 FNYEAQ. The CDR3 has 18 residues. The CDR3 region has the DNA TGTGCCAGCAGCTCTCTAGCGGGAGGGCCCCCTACCTACAATGAGCAGTTCTTC. Amino acid sequence: CASSSLAGGPPTYNEQFF.